Presented here are 21 T cell receptor beta chains from one specimen sequenced in a study of T cells after posttransplantation cyclophosphamide. Repertoires were generated with immunoSEQ multiplex PCR, while TCRdb's copy carries only in-frame clones and drops some. This sample has roughly 760 clones, with more than 75% found just once. Treatment was busulfan-fludarabine conditioning, a marrow graft, and cyclophosphamide on days +3 and +4. The sequencing here drew on CD4+ T cells sorted from blood, taken after an allogeneic stem cell transplant with post-transplant cyclophosphamide. These receptor sequences come from a female patient between 30 and 40 years old who received an allogeneic stem cell transplant from a related donor, was CMV-positive, and had no GVHD. The graft donor may have contributed some T cells.

V and J are TRBV5-4 and TRBJ2-1; possible D gene TRBD2, 6 bases. Germline CDR1 is SGHNT and CDR2 is YYREEE (reference sequence). The V gene lost 4 bases and the J gene lost 3 bases, with 17 bases spanning the gap. The CDR3 extends over 16 amino acids. For the CDR3, the DNA is TGTGCCAGCAGCCCGGCGGCTCGGGGGAACTACAATGAGCAGTTCTTC. Its translation is CASSPAARGNYNEQFF.

This clone was found a few times. The rearrangement uses TRBV6-5 and TRBJ1-1; 7 nucleotides line up with TRBD1. The CDR3 runs 14 residues. V was pared by 2 bases and J by 4 bases, with 4 bases of the junction left unmatched. Germline lookup yields CDR1 MNHEY and CDR2 SVGAGI. The CDR3: CASSYTTGFTEAFF. Here the CDR3 DNA reads TGTGCCAGCAGTTACACGACAGGGTTCACTGAAGCTTTCTTT.

The chain combines TRBV27 with TRBJ2-3; TRBD1 matches at 8 bases. The V and J ends lost 8 bases and 3 bases, in that order; junction bases with no gene match: 10. CDR3 length: 15 amino acids. The germline gives CDR1 MNHEY, CDR2 SMNVEV (reference sequence). CDR3 loop: CASQYRQGLTDTQYF. CDR3 coding DNA: TGTGCCAGCCAGTACCGACAGGGGTTGACAGATACGCAGTATTTT.

The chain carries TRBV7-2 and TRBJ2-1; D gene uncertain. The V and J ends lost 2 bases and 4 bases respectively, with 3 bases between them. Germline assignment: CDR1 SGHTA and CDR2 FQGNSA. This CDR3 is 12 amino acids long. In nucleotides, the CDR3 is TGTGCCAGCAGCTTACGGTACAATGAGCAGTTCTTC. Translating it yields CASSLRYNEQFF.

CDR3 loop: CASALTGTSGFYEQYF. The CDR3 DNA reads as TGTGCCAGCGCCCTCACCGGGACTAGCGGCTTCTACGAGCAGTACTTC. The V gene is TRBV7-8, the J gene TRBJ2-7; 11 bases match TRBD2. The CDR3 consists of 16 residues. Germline V gene sequence: CDR1 SGHVS, CDR2 FQNEAQ. V dropped 8 bases and J dropped 3; count of bases not matched to a gene: 12.

There are a few counts of this clone. The chain couples TRBV11-3 to TRBJ2-7; tentatively, D is TRBD1 (5 bases). The CDR3 sequence is 14 residues long. V lost 2 bases and J 6 bases, leaving 14 bases between the germline ends. Germline values: CDR1 SGHNT, CDR2 YENEEA. The CDR3 DNA reads as TGTGCCAGCAGCTTATGGGGCCTGCAGGGCGAGCAGTACTTC. Protein: CASSLWGLQGEQYF.

This clone was detected only a few times. The V gene is TRBV5-1, the J gene TRBJ1-4; D remains ambiguous. The length of the CDR3 is 13 residues. Germline V gene data show CDR1 as SGHRS and CDR2 as YFSETQ. Trimming shortened V by 2 bases and J by 8 bases, and 10 bases separated the two germline ends. The CDR3 bases are TGCGCCAGCAGCTTCGGGGAGAGGGAAAAACTGTTTTTT. This sequence encodes CASSFGEREKLFF.

This sequence joins TRBV19 and TRBJ2-1; D is undetermined. This CDR3 region has 14 residues. The germline V gene encodes CDR1 LNHDA and CDR2 SQIVND (reference sequence). With 1 base removed from V and 8 bases from J, the gap between germline ends came to 12 bases. The CDR3 DNA reads as TGTGCCAGTAGTATAGTCCCGCGGTCGGATGAGCAGTTCTTC. Its protein is CASSIVPRSDEQFF.

This chain connects TRBV14 to TRBJ1-3; D unclear. The germline V gene has CDR1 SGHDN and CDR2 FVKESK. The CDR3 has 13 residues. Trimming pared 3 bases from V and 1 base from J, leaving 4 bases between. CDR3 sequence: CASSQQSGNTIYF. CDR3 coding DNA: TGTGCCAGCAGCCAGCAGTCTGGAAACACCATATATTTT. Complete variable domain (other parts from reference TRBV14 and TRBJ1-3): EAGVTQFPSHSVIEKGQTVTLRCDPISGHDNLYWYRRVMGKEIKFLLHFVKESKQDESGMPNNRFLAERTGGTYSTLKVQPAELEDSGVYFCASSQQSGNTIYFGEGSWLTVV.

The rearrangement uses TRBV7-3 and TRBJ2-7; D is uncertain. Germline loops: CDR1 SGHTA, CDR2 FQGTGA. With 5 bases removed from V and 1 base from J, the gap between germline ends came to 9 bases. This CDR3 contains 13 residues. CDR3 residues: CASSIERSYEQYF. CDR3 in DNA: TGTGCCAGCAGCATCGAACGGTCCTACGAGCAGTACTTC.

As regards this clone: Within the sample, other DNA sequences also encode this same CDR3. The chain recombines TRBV5-1 with TRBJ1-6; possibly TRBD1 for D (6 bases). With 4 bases removed from V and 0 bases from J, the gap between germline ends came to 11 bases. Germline V lookup: CDR1 SGHRS, CDR2 YFSETQ. The CDR3 extends over 16 amino acids. CDR3 sequence reads: CASSRTGNSYNSPLHF. CDR3 sequence (DNA): TGCGCCAGCAGCCGTACAGGGAACTCCTATAATTCACCCCTCCACTTT.

The chain links TRBV6-5 to TRBJ1-3; tentative D call: TRBD1 (5 bases). This CDR3 has 15 residues. V was clipped by 6 bases and J by 2 bases, with 14 bases between them. Per the germline V gene, CDR1 is MNHEY and CDR2 is SVGAGI. CDR3 nucleotide sequence: TGTGCCAGCAGACGATCAGGGCCCCCTGGAAACACCATATATTTT. It yields the protein CASRRSGPPGNTIYF.

The J gene is TRBJ1-5, the V gene TRBV2; D gene uncertain. With 5 bases removed from V and 4 bases from J, the gap between germline ends came to 15 bases. This CDR3 is built from 15 residues. The germline CDR1 and CDR2 sequences are SNHLY and FYNNEI. The CDR3 nucleotides read TGTGCCAGCAGTCCCGGGGAAACAGCAAATCAGCCCCAGCATTTT. Encoded protein: CASSPGETANQPQHF. The full variable domain, in which reference TRBV2 and TRBJ1-5 provide the parts outside the CDR3, is EPEVTQTPSHQVTQMGQEVILRCVPISNHLYFYWYRQILGQKVEFLVSFYNNEISEKSEIFDDQFSVERPDGSNFTLKIRSTKLEDSAMYFCASSPGETANQPQHFGDGTRLSIL.

The chain is built from TRBV11-2 and TRBJ1-2, with 7 bases that match TRBD1. The CDR3 runs to 15 residues. Per the germline V gene, CDR1 is SGHAT and CDR2 is FQNNGV. V was clipped by 1 base and J by 4 bases; unmatched bases: 6. CDR3 nucleotide sequence: TGTGCCAGCAGCTTAGCTCCAGGGGGAAGCTATGGCTACACCTTC. This sequence encodes CASSLAPGGSYGYTF.

V usage is TRBV5-1 and J usage is TRBJ2-7; possibly TRBD1 for D (8 bases). CDR1 and CDR2 (germline): SGHRS, YFSETQ. The V gene lost 3 bases and the J gene lost 6 bases, with 31 bases spanning the gap. The CDR3 extends over 19 amino acids. The CDR3 spells CASSWGGQGAKRGWSEQYF. The CDR3 nucleotides read TGCGCCAGCAGCTGGGGGGGGCAGGGGGCCAAGCGGGGTTGGAGCGAGCAGTACTTC.

The rearrangement uses TRBV7-2 and TRBJ2-4; TRBD2 might be the D (6 bases). Trimming shortened V by 5 bases and J by 9 bases, and 17 bases separated the two germline ends. Germline V CDR1 and CDR2: SGHTA, FQGNSA. The CDR3 is made up of 14 amino acids. The chain's CDR3 is CASSEGDSGGIQYF. DNA of the CDR3: TGTGCCAGCAGCGAAGGGGACTCTGGGGGCATTCAGTACTTC.

The chain employs TRBV10-1 and TRBJ2-3; 13 positions match TRBD2. Trimming cost V 4 bases and J 2 bases; bases outside gene matches: 3. In germline, CDR1 is WNHNN, CDR2 SYGVQD (reference sequence). This CDR3 has 16 amino acids. The CDR3 is CASSGGLAGTTDTQYF. The CDR3 region has the DNA TGCGCCAGCAGTGGGGGACTAGCGGGGACCACAGATACGCAGTATTTT.

V and J are TRBV11-3 and TRBJ2-1; the match to TRBD1 covers 7 bases. The CDR3 has 17 amino acids. V lost 5 bases to trimming and J lost 2 bases; unmatched junction nucleotides: 12. Germline CDR1 SGHNT, CDR2 YENEEA. The CDR3 spells CASSPSHAGGPYNEQFF. The CDR3 nucleotides read TGTGCCAGCAGCCCTTCTCACGCAGGGGGTCCCTACAATGAGCAGTTCTTC.

In its sample, this clone was seen once. The chain employs TRBV18 and TRBJ1-4; D uncertain. This CDR3 has 12 residues. Germline values: CDR1 KGHSH, CDR2 LQKENI. Trimming took off 0 bases at V and 8 bases at J, with 4 bases between the two ends. CDR3 sequence: CASSPPEEKLFF. CDR3 DNA sequence: TGTGCCAGCTCACCACCGGAGGAAAAACTGTTTTTT.

The chain joins TRBV7-3 to TRBJ2-5; TRBD2 aligns across 7 bases. CDR3 length equals 15 residues. V was clipped by 2 bases and J by 1 base; unmatched bases: 4. Germline CDR1 and CDR2: SGHTA and FQGTGA. CDR3: CASSLWGGGQETQYF. In nucleotides, the CDR3 is TGTGCCAGCAGCTTATGGGGCGGGGGCCAAGAGACCCAGTACTTC.

Only a few counts were recorded for this clone. V and J are TRBV10-3 and TRBJ2-7; D is undetermined. Trimming left V 4 bases short and J 0 bases short, with 10 bases between. Germline values: CDR1 ENHRY, CDR2 SYGVKD. CDR3 length equals 14 residues. The CDR3 nucleotides are TGTGCCATCAGTGGAGACATATCCTCCTACGAGCAGTACTTC. Its protein is CAISGDISSYEQYF.